This record concerns one T cell receptor beta chain sequence. What it binds is not known. The PCR ran on 60 Vbeta and 13 Jbeta primers. Repertoires were generated with immunoSEQ multiplex PCR, while TCRdb's copy carries only in-frame clones and drops some. The data contain about 180,000 clones, around 80% of them singletons. This specimen comes from a study of cytomegalovirus exposure and HLA in healthy donors. Deletions cut 0 bases from V and 9 bases from J, with 10 bases between. The CDR3 totals 13 residues. Germline loops: CDR1 SGHTS, CDR2 YDEGEE. Study-wide results and caveats: Most likely, a cluster of highly shared sequence variants arose as a sequencing artifact. Later on, an analysis showed TCR association rates differing by HLA locus, with DRB1 the most and HLA-C the fewest.

This TCR derives from a girl aged 5-17 years in good health and CMV-seropositive. Input material: PBMCs. The V call is TRBV5-8, the J call TRBJ1-5, with D perhaps TRBD1 (5 bases). The CDR3 sequence is CASSLVRGGPQHF. The CDR3 coding sequence is TGTGCCAGCAGCTTGGTGCGGGGGGGGCCCCAGCATTTT.